This T cell receptor (beta chain) came from a study of cytomegalovirus exposure and HLA in healthy donors. Findings and limits, study-wide: Donors were assumed by presence/absence analyses to have roughly uniform sequencing depth. Earlier analysis yielded a pattern in which most TCR beta V segments were productive about 90% or about 30% of the time. The authors enumerated over 150 TCR beta chains as linked to cytomegalovirus. In a later analysis, HLA-C alleles had the fewest associated TCRs, DRB1 alleles the most.

This clone has more than one count but fewer than ten. As yet, its antigen is unknown. It was with 60 Vbeta and 13 Jbeta primers that the PCR ran. Method: immunoSEQ multiplex PCR; TCRdb's copy keeps in-frame clones and lacks some. The sample consists of 84,000 or so clones, about 77% of them appearing once. With 11 bases removed from V and 7 bases from J, the gap between germline ends came to 17 bases. The CDR3 covers 12 residues. From germline, CDR1 is SEHNR and CDR2 FQNEAQ (reference sequence). Sequences were obtained from PBMCs. This clonotype originated in a man aged 50 to 59 in good health and CMV-seronegative. The chain is built from TRBV7-9 and TRBJ1-1; D gene unclear. The CDR3 DNA follows: TGTGCCTTCCAGTCGGAGGCGGTTGAAGCTTTCTTT. Translated, it gives CAFQSEAVEAFF.